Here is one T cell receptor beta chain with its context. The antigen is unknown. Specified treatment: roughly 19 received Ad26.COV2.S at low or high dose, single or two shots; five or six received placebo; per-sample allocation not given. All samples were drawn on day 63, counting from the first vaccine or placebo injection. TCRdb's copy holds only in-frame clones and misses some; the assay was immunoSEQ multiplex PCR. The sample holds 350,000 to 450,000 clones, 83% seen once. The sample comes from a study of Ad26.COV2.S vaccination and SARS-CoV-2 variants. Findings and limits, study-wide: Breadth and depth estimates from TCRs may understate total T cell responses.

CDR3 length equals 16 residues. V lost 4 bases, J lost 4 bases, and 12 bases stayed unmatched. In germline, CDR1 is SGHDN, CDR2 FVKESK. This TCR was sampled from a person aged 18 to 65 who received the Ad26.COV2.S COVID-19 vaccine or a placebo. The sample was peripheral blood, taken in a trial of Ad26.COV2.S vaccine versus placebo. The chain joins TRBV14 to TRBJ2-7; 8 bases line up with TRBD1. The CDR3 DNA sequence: TGTGCCAGCAGCCTCCTGGCGCGCAGGGGGCTATACGAGCAGTACTTC. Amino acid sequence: CASSLLARRGLYEQYF.